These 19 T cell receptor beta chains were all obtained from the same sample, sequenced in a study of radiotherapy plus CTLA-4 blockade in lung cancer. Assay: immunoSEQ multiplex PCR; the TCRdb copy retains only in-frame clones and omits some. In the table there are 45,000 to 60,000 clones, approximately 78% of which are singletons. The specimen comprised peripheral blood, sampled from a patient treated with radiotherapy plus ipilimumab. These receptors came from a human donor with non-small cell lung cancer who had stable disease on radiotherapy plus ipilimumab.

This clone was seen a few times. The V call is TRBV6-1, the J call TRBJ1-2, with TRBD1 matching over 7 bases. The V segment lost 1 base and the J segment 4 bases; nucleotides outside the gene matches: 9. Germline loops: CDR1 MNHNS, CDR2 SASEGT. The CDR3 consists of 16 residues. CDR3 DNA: TGTGCCAGCAGTGAAGTGGGACAGAGTTACTCCTATGGCTACACCTTC. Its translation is CASSEVGQSYSYGYTF.

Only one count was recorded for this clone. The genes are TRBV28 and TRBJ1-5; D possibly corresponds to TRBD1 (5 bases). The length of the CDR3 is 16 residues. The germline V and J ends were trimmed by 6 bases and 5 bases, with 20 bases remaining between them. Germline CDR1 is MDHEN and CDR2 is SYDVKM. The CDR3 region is CASRVRSRRAYQPQHF. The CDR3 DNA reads TGTGCCAGCAGAGTAAGGAGCCGCAGGGCGTATCAGCCCCAGCATTTT.

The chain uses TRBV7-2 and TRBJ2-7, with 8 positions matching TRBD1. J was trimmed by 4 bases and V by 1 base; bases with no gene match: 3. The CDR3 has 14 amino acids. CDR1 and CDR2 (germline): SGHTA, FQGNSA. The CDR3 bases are TGTGCCAGCAGCTTAGGGACAGGGCCATACGAGCAGTACTTC. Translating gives CASSLGTGPYEQYF.

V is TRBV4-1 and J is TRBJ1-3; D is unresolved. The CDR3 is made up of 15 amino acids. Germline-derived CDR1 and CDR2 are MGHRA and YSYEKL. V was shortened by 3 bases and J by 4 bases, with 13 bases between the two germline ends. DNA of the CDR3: TGCGCCAGCAGCCACAGGTTCCGAACAGGAAACACCATATATTTT. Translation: CASSHRFRTGNTIYF.

Here the CDR3 reads CASSLIPGGSYEQYF. The CDR3 nucleotides are TGTGCCAGCAGCTTGATCCCAGGGGGCTCCTACGAGCAGTACTTC. The chain links TRBV5-6 to TRBJ2-7, with 7 bases identical to TRBD1. After removal of 1 base from V and 0 bases from J, the junction contained 4 bases not matched to a gene. This CDR3 contains 15 residues. Germline loops: CDR1 SGHDT, CDR2 YYEEEE.

The CDR3 loop is CASSNPGHAISTQYF. CDR3 sequence (DNA): TGTGCCAGCAGTAACCCGGGACATGCCATTAGTACGCAGTATTTT. This rearrangement joins TRBV28 to TRBJ2-3, with D perhaps TRBD1 (6 bases). Germline V CDR1 and CDR2: MDHEN, SYDVKM. The CDR3 extends over 15 amino acids. V was clipped by 5 bases and J by 8 bases, with 20 bases between them.

The CDR3 nucleotides read TGTGCCAGCAGCAAAGACAACCTAGGTCTAGCGGGGTCTTACAATGAGCAGTTCTTC. Translation gives CASSKDNLGLAGSYNEQFF. The chain joins TRBV21-1 to TRBJ2-1; TRBD2 reflects the table's D call only, with no check against the DNA. TRBV21-1 is marked as a pseudogene. This CDR3 is 19 amino acids long.

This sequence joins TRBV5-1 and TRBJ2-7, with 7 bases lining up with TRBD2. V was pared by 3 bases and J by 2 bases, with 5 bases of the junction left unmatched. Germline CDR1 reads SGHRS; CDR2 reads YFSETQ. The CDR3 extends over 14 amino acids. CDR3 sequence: CASSSGGRTYEQYF. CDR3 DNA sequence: TGCGCCAGCAGCTCCGGGGGGAGGACCTACGAGCAGTACTTC.

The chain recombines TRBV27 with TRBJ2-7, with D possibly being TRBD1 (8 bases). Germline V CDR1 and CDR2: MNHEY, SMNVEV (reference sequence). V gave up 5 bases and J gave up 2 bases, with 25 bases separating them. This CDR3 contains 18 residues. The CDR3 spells CASSRKGQGAGVTYEQYF. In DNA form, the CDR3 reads TGTGCCAGCAGTCGAAAGGGGCAGGGGGCGGGGGTGACCTACGAGCAGTACTTC.

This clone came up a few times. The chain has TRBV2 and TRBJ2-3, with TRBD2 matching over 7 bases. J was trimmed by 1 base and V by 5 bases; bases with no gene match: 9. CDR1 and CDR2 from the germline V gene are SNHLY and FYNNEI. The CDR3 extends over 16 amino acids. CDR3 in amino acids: CASSLTRGSGTDTQYF. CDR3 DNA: TGTGCCAGCAGTTTAACGCGCGGGAGTGGCACAGATACGCAGTATTTT.

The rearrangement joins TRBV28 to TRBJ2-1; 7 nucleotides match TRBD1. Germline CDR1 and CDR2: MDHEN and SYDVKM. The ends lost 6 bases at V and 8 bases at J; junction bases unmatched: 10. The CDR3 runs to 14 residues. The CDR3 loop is CASRADRVGDEQFF. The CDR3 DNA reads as TGTGCCAGCAGGGCCGACAGGGTTGGCGATGAGCAGTTCTTC.

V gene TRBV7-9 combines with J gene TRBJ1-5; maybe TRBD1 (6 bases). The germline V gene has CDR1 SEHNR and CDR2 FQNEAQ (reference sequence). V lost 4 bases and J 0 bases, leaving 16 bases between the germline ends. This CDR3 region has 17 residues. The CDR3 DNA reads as TGTGCCAGCAGCTCGGGACAAGGTACCGTTAGCAATCAGCCCCAGCATTTT. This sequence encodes CASSSGQGTVSNQPQHF.

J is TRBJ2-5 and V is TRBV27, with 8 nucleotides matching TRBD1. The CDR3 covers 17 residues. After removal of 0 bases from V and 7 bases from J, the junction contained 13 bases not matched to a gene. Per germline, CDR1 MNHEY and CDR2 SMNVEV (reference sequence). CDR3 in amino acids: CASSLSRPGQGKGTQYF. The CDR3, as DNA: TGTGCCAGCAGTTTATCCCGGCCCGGACAGGGCAAAGGGACCCAGTACTTC.

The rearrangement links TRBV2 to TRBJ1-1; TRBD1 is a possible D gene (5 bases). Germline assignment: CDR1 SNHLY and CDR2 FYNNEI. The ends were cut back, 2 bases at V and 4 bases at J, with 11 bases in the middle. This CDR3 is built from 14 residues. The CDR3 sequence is CASSERQGATEAFF. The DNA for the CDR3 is TGTGCCAGCAGTGAAAGGCAGGGTGCCACTGAAGCTTTCTTT.

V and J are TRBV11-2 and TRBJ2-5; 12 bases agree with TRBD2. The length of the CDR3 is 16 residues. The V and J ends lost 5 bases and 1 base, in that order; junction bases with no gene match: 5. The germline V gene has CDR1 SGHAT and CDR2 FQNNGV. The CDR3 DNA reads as TGTGCCAGCAGCCCAGGACTAGCGGGAACCCAAGAGACCCAGTACTTC. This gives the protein CASSPGLAGTQETQYF.

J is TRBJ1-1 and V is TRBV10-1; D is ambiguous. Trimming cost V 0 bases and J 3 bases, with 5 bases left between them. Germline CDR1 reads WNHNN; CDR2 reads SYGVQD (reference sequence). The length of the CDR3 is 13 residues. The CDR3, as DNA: TGCGCCAGCAGTGAGTCTAGATACACTGAAGCTTTCTTT. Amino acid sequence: CASSESRYTEAFF.

This CDR3 is CASSLDFTTGELFF. For the CDR3, the DNA is TGCGCCAGCAGCCTCGACTTCACGACCGGGGAGCTGTTTTTT. This chain uses TRBV4-1 with TRBJ2-2; D not resolved. V was trimmed by 4 bases and J by 5 bases, leaving 11 bases between them. The germline V gene has CDR1 MGHRA and CDR2 YSYEKL. CDR3 length equals 14 residues.

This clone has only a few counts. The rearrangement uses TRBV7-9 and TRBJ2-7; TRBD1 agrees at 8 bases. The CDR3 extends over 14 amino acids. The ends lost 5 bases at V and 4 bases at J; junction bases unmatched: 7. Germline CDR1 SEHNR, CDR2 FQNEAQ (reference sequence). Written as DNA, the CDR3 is TGTGCCAGCAGCCCGGAGACAGGGGTTTACGAGCAGTACTTC. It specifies CASSPETGVYEQYF.

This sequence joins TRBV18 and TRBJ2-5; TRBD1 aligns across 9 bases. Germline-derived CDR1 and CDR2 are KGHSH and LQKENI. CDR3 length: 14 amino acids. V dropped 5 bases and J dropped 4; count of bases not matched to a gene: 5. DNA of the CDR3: TGTGCCAGCTCATCGATGGACAGGGGAGAGACCCAGTACTTC. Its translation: CASSSMDRGETQYF.